This T cell receptor (beta chain) derives from a study of cytomegalovirus exposure and HLA in healthy donors. CDR1 SEHNR and CDR2 FQNEAQ come from the germline V gene (reference sequence). The CDR3 is made up of 16 amino acids. With 2 bases removed from V and 7 bases from J, the gap between germline ends came to 20 bases. The PCR was carried out with 60 Vbeta primers and 13 Jbeta primers. Clones were sequenced by immunoSEQ multiplex PCR, and TCRdb holds only the in-frame ones, with some missing. The table includes 180,000 or so clones, about 80% detected once. The source is a man aged 18 to 30 in good health and CMV-seronegative. Input material: PBMCs. V and J are TRBV7-9 and TRBJ1-2; possibly TRBD1 for D (6 bases). For the CDR3, the DNA is TGTGCCAGCAGCTTACGTGAGGGCGAACAGGGTAGTGGCTACACCTTC. Translating gives CASSLREGEQGSGYTF.